This T cell receptor (beta chain) was sequenced in a study of CD8 T cells in ankylosing spondylitis. Study results and limitations: Disease-linked clones reportedly concentrated significantly in matched ankylosing spondylitis synovial fluid. Ankylosing spondylitis blood appeared to carry a characteristic TCR beta motif of roughly eight highly homologous variants. Prior work had noted some motif variants in reactive arthritis blood and synovial fluid.

Making the TCR beta libraries involved quantitative 5'-RACE with molecular barcodes. TCRdb analysed the 5' RACE reads with MiXCR anew, one entry per CDR3 protein. The top ten clones hold 0.45% to 0.6% of a sample with 750,000 to 850,000 distinct CDR3 sequences, 12% of them seen once. Details on this clonotype: Its matching antigen is unknown.

The CDR3 is 14 residues long. With 5 bases clipped from V and 3 bases from J, the junction kept 6 bases outside the gene matches. CDR1 is DFQATT and CDR2 is SNEGSKA in the germline V gene (reference sequence). This rearrangement joins TRBV20-1 to TRBJ1-5, with TRBD1 matching over 8 bases. Input material: blood, either unsorted or a sorted T cell fraction (not recorded which). This TCR came from a male donor with ankylosing spondylitis. The CDR3 spells CSAGRDRNNQPQHF. The CDR3, as DNA: TGCAGTGCTGGCCGGGACAGGAACAATCAGCCCCAGCATTTT.